This T cell receptor beta chain was observed in a study of long-term antiretroviral therapy in people with HIV. They ran version v3.0 of the immunoSEQ assay at survey level. Data came from immunoSEQ multiplex PCR; TCRdb stores just in-frame clones and leaves some out. The sample shows tens of thousands of clones, more than 70% of them seen only once. Per individual, the PBMC samples numbered at least one pre-ART and at least two post-ART. Germline assignment: CDR1 SGHNT and CDR2 YYREEE (reference sequence). The CDR3 sequence is 15 residues long. V was trimmed by 1 base and J by 2 bases, leaving 12 bases between them.

This chain connects TRBV5-4 to TRBJ1-2; D might be TRBD1 (5 bases). The TCR was taken from a woman aged 40 to 49 with HIV. This specimen was unsorted PBMCs, taken approximately 1.8 years before starting antiretroviral therapy. This chain's CDR3 is CASSLLFRENYGYTF. CDR3 bases: TGTGCCAGCAGCTTGCTGTTCAGGGAAAACTATGGCTACACCTTC.